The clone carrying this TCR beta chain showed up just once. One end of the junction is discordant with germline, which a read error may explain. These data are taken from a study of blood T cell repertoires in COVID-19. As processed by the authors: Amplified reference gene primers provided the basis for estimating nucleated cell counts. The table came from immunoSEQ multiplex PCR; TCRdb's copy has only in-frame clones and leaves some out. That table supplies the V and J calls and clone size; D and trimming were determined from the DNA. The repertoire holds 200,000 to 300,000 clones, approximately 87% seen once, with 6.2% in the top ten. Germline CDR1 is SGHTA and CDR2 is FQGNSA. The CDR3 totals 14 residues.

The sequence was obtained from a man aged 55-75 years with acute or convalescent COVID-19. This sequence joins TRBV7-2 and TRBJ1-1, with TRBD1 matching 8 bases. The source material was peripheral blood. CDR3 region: CASSLGQGNAEAFF. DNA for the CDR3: TGTGCCAGCAGCTTAGGACAGGGGAACGCTGAAGCTTTCTTT.